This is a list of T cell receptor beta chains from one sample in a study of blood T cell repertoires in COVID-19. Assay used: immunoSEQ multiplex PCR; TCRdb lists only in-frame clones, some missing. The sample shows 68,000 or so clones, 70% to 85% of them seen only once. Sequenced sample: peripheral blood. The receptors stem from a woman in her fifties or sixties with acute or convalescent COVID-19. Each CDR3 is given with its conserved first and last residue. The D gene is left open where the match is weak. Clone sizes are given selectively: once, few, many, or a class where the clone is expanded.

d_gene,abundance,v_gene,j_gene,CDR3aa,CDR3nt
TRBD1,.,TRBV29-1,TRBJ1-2,CSVEGLRTGGGYTF,TGCAGCGTTGAGGGGTTAAGGACAGGGGGTGGCTACACCTTC
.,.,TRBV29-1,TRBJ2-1,CSVGQGRNEQFF,TGCAGCGTAGGGCAGGGTCGGAATGAGCAGTTCTTC
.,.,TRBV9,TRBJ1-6,CASSASRDFNSPLHF,TGTGCCAGCAGCGCCAGCCGGGACTTTAATTCACCCCTCCACTTT
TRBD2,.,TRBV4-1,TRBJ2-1,CASSQELGLAGGNEQFF,TGCGCCAGCAGCCAAGAGTTGGGCCTAGCGGGAGGAAATGAGCAGTTCTTC
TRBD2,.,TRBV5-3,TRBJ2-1,CARSSMGLAGGPYNEQFF,TGTGCCAGAAGCTCCATGGGACTAGCGGGAGGGCCCTACAATGAGCAGTTCTTC
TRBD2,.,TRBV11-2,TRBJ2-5,CASRIGTSGQETQYF,TGTGCCAGCCGCATAGGGACTAGCGGCCAAGAGACCCAGTACTTC
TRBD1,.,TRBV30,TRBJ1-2,CAHHGTDGYYGYTF,TGTGCCCACCACGGGACAGATGGATACTATGGCTACACCTTC
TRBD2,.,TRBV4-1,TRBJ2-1,CASSQDHPSGKYNEQFF,TGCGCCAGCAGCCAAGATCATCCTAGCGGGAAATACAATGAGCAGTTCTTC
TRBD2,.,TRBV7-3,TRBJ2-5,CASSSLAGPQETQYF,TGTGCCAGCAGCTCATTAGCGGGACCACAAGAGACCCAGTACTTC
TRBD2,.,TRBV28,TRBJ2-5,CASSKTSGRPGETQYF,TGTGCCAGCAGTAAGACTAGCGGGAGGCCGGGAGAGACCCAGTACTTC
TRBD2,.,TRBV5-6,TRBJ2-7,CASSLGLAGTIYEQYF,TGTGCCAGCAGCCTAGGACTAGCGGGAACCATCTACGAGCAGTACTTC
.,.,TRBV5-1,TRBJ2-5,CASSLNTGGDETQYF,TGCGCCAGCAGCTTAAACACAGGGGGGGATGAGACCCAGTACTTC
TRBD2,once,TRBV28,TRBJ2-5,CASSHLGLAGTQETQYF,TGTGCCAGCAGTCACCTCGGACTAGCGGGGACACAAGAGACCCAGTACTTC
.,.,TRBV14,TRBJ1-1,CASSLGGGGTEAFF,TGTGCCAGCAGCCTAGGAGGTGGAGGCACTGAAGCTTTCTTT
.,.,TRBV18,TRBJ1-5,CASSPTVNQPQHF,TGTGCCAGCTCACCAACAGTAAATCAGCCCCAGCATTTT
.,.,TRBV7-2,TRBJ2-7,CASSFGETYEQYF,TGTGCCAGCAGCTTCGGAGAAACCTACGAGCAGTACTTC